This is a list of T cell receptor beta chains from one sample in a study of cytomegalovirus exposure and HLA in healthy donors. Profiled with immunoSEQ multiplex PCR; TCRdb holds only in-frame clones, not every one. This table has 120,000 to 150,000 clones, 60% to 85% appearing once. What was sequenced was PBMCs. All receptors derive from a male donor in good health and CMV-seronegative. CDR3s include the opening cysteine and the closing phenylalanine or tryptophan. The D gene is left open where the match is weak. For some rows the clone size is stated as once, few or many, or as a class when expanded; others skip it.

J	V	size	D	CDR3	DNA
TRBJ2-7	TRBV6-6	few	-	CASSDYEAPSYEQYF	TGTGCCAGCAGCGACTATGAAGCCCCCTCCTACGAGCAGTACTTC
TRBJ1-2	TRBV14	-	-	CASSQDRIEHGYTF	TGTGCCAGCAGCCAAGATAGAATAGAACATGGCTACACCTTC
TRBJ1-5	TRBV7-9	-	-	CASSAREGGGSQPQHF	TGTGCCAGCAGCGCCCGGGAGGGAGGAGGGAGCCAGCCCCAGCATTTT
TRBJ1-5	TRBV10-3	-	-	CAIRPTVNQPQHF	TGTGCCATCAGGCCGACAGTTAATCAGCCCCAGCATTTT
TRBJ1-1	TRBV27	-	TRBD1	CASTRRGAGQGYTARPTEAFF	TGTGCCAGCACCCGAAGGGGAGCGGGACAGGGTTATACTGCTCGGCCCACTGAAGCTTTCTTT
TRBJ1-3	TRBV10-3	-	-	CAISEQGAGNTIYF	TGTGCCATCAGCGAACAGGGAGCTGGAAACACCATATATTTT
TRBJ1-5	TRBV5-1	few	-	CASSPGGINQPQHF	TGCGCCAGCAGCCCCGGAGGAATCAATCAGCCCCAGCATTTT
TRBJ2-2	TRBV6-4	-	-	CASSPGTSGTGELFF	TGTGCCAGCAGCCCCGGGACTTCTGGAACCGGGGAGCTGTTTTTT
TRBJ1-1	TRBV29-1	-	TRBD1	CSAGTDSTEAFF	TGCAGCGCGGGGACAGATAGCACTGAAGCTTTCTTT
TRBJ1-1	TRBV30	-	TRBD1	CAWSVKTGWNTEAFF	TGTGCCTGGAGTGTGAAGACAGGGTGGAACACTGAAGCTTTCTTT
TRBJ2-7	TRBV9	few	TRBD1	CASSVGQGVSYEQYF	TGTGCCAGCAGCGTAGGGCAGGGGGTTTCCTACGAGCAGTACTTC
TRBJ1-4	TRBV6-5	-	-	CASSPIGGSEKLFF	TGTGCCAGCAGTCCCATCGGAGGGTCTGAAAAACTGTTTTTT
TRBJ2-7	TRBV27	once	-	CASSLSAGAGEQYF	TGTGCCAGCAGTTTATCGGCAGGGGCGGGCGAGCAGTACTTC
TRBJ2-3	TRBV29-1	-	TRBD2	CSFGGAAPFRDTQYF	TGCAGCTTCGGGGGGGCGGCGCCGTTTAGGGATACGCAGTATTTT
TRBJ1-4	TRBV5-1	-	TRBD1	CASSLAGQGATNEKLFF	TGCGCCAGCAGCTTGGCGGGACAGGGGGCAACTAATGAAAAACTGTTTTTT
TRBJ2-1	TRBV6-1	-	TRBD2	CASSEDPGLAGGPPEQFF	TGTGCCAGCAGTGAAGATCCGGGACTAGCGGGAGGGCCTCCTGAGCAGTTCTTC
TRBJ1-2	TRBV6-5	-	-	CASSPTGYGYTF	TGTGCCAGCAGTCCAACAGGCTATGGCTACACCTTC
TRBJ1-1	TRBV30	once	-	CAWRREGAAFF	TGTGCCTGGAGGAGGGAGGGTGCAGCTTTCTTT
TRBJ1-1	TRBV18	-	-	CASSPNGGQNTEAFF	TGTGCCAGCTCACCAAATGGGGGACAAAACACTGAAGCTTTCTTT
TRBJ1-1	TRBV5-1	-	-	CASSLDPGNTEAFF	TGCGCCAGCAGCTTGGATCCGGGGAACACTGAAGCTTTCTTT
TRBJ2-7	TRBV9	-	-	CASSAGGGGSYEQYF	TGTGCCAGCAGCGCCGGGGGTGGGGGGAGCTACGAGCAGTACTTC
TRBJ2-2	TRBV2	few	-	CASNFDRGELFF	TGTGCCAGCAACTTCGACAGGGGGGAGCTGTTTTTT
TRBJ2-7	TRBV7-3	few	TRBD1	CASSLMLGQGYEQYF	TGTGCCAGCAGCTTAATGTTGGGACAGGGCTACGAGCAGTACTTC
TRBJ2-7	TRBV29-1	-	TRBD2	CRVEDESGGLYEQYF	TGCCGCGTTGAAGATGAAAGCGGGGGACTTTACGAGCAGTACTTC
TRBJ1-2	TRBV27	-	-	CASSSSGNYGYTF	TGTGCCAGCAGTTCCTCGGGGAACTATGGCTACACCTTC
TRBJ1-5	TRBV2	-	-	CASRSRGGNQPQHF	TGTGCCAGCAGGTCCAGGGGTGGCAATCAGCCCCAGCATTTT
TRBJ2-5	TRBV5-1	-	-	CASSLASGPIPQYF	TGCGCCAGCAGCTTGGCCAGCGGGCCCATACCCCAGTACTTC
TRBJ1-1	TRBV7-3	-	-	CASSLTSTAGEAFF	TGTGCCAGCAGCTTAACGTCAACAGCAGGTGAAGCTTTCTTT
TRBJ2-7	TRBV6-5	-	TRBD1	CASTPTGGRDEQYF	TGTGCCAGCACCCCGACAGGGGGGCGTGACGAGCAGTACTTC
TRBJ1-2	TRBV29-1	-	TRBD1	CSVEGTGYRYTF	TGCAGCGTTGAGGGGACAGGGTATCGCTACACCTTC
TRBJ1-2	TRBV9	-	TRBD1	CASSATQGFSGGYTF	TGTGCCAGCAGCGCCACACAGGGGTTCTCGGGTGGCTACACCTTC